A selection of T cell receptor beta chains follows, all from one sample in a study of blood T cell repertoires in COVID-19. Assay used: immunoSEQ multiplex PCR; TCRdb lists only in-frame clones, some missing. The table shows some 300,000 clones, with nearly 90% occurring only once. The sequenced sample consisted of PBMCs or T cells enriched from blood (not recorded which). The receptor source for this set is a woman aged 25 to 45 who had recovered from COVID-19. Each CDR3 is given with its conserved first and last residue. The D gene is left open where the match is weak. Not every row has a clone size; where given, it reads once, few, many or a size class.

>TRBJ1-2|TRBV2|NA|NA
TGTGCCAGCAGTTACGGACGGGAGATCCTGGGCTACACCTTC
CASSYGREILGYTF
>TRBJ1-6|TRBV6-4|NA|NA
TGTGCCAGCAGTGAATGGGCAGGGATCGGTTCACCCCTCCACTTT
CASSEWAGIGSPLHF
>TRBJ2-7|TRBV10-3|few|TRBD1
TGTGCCATCAGTGATTCCGACAGGGTACAGTACGAGCAGTACTTC
CAISDSDRVQYEQYF
>TRBJ1-1|TRBV13|NA|NA
TGTGCCAGCAGCTTACACCCCAGCACTGAAGCTTTCTTT
CASSLHPSTEAFF
>TRBJ2-4|TRBV2|NA|TRBD1
TGTGCCAGCAGTGAAATCAGGGGGAAAAACATTCAGTACTTC
CASSEIRGKNIQYF
>TRBJ2-7|TRBV7-9|NA|TRBD1
TGTGCCAGCGAGATTCGGACAGGGCCCTCCTACGAGCAGTACTTC
CASEIRTGPSYEQYF
>TRBJ1-2|TRBV19|once|TRBD1
TGTGCCAGTAGTAACGGACAGGGGGCCGGTTTTTCCTATGGCTACACCTTC
CASSNGQGAGFSYGYTF
>TRBJ2-1|TRBV5-4|NA|NA
TGTGCCAGCAGCTTGGTGGAGGAGCAGTTCTTC
CASSLVEEQFF
>TRBJ1-1|TRBV19|once|TRBD1
TGTGCCAGTAGTATCTCCGGGACAGGGGGCACTGAAGCTTTCTTT
CASSISGTGGTEAFF
>TRBJ2-3|TRBV5-1|NA|NA
TGCGCCAGCAGCTATATGGACAGAACCACAGATACGCAGTATTTT
CASSYMDRTTDTQYF
>TRBJ1-1|TRBV6-5|NA|NA
TGTGCCAGCACCCTTCGGGGAAGCACTGAAGCTTTCTTT
CASTLRGSTEAFF
>TRBJ1-2|TRBV14|NA|TRBD1
TGTGCCAGCAGCCAAGGTCGGACAGGGGGGTATGGCTACACCTTC
CASSQGRTGGYGYTF